Below are 8 T cell receptor beta chains sequenced from a single sample in a study of shared clonotypes between healthy human individuals. Profiled with immunoSEQ multiplex PCR; TCRdb holds only in-frame clones, not every one. Of 2 million to 2.5 million clones detected, around 93% appear once; the ten largest clones hold more than 0.35%. The specimen was naive CD4+ T cells from PBMCs. This sample's subset: CD45RA+ positively selected. The receptors were gathered from a man aged 18 to 30 in good health. Some clones in this sample may be carry-over from other donors' samples.

The chain combines TRBV19 with TRBJ2-5; no clear D. V was cut by 6 bases and J by 3 bases, with 11 bases left in between. The CDR3 has 13 amino acids. Germline V lookup: CDR1 LNHDA, CDR2 SQIVND (reference sequence). The CDR3 DNA sequence: TGTGCCAGTAGGGGCCTGAGAAAAGAGACCCAGTACTTC. Amino acid sequence: CASRGLRKETQYF.

The chain uses TRBV9 and TRBJ2-1; 10 bases are a match to TRBD2. Trimming at V came to 3 bases and at J to 4 bases, leaving 7 bases not matched to a gene. CDR3 length: 16 residues. The germline gives CDR1 SGDLS, CDR2 YYNGEE. The CDR3 sequence: CASSAHSGGTYNEQFF. In DNA form, the CDR3 reads TGTGCCAGCAGCGCCCATAGCGGGGGGACGTACAATGAGCAGTTCTTC.

The genes are TRBV5-4 and TRBJ2-7, with TRBD2 matching 7 bases. This CDR3 contains 15 residues. Losses at the gene ends were 4 bases for V and 3 bases for J; bases not matched to a gene: 10. Germline V lookup: CDR1 SGHNT, CDR2 YYREEE (reference sequence). CDR3 sequence reads: CASSPSSPGGYEQYF. The CDR3 nucleotides read TGTGCCAGCAGCCCCTCCTCCCCGGGGGGCTACGAGCAGTACTTC.

The J gene is TRBJ2-3, the V gene TRBV5-1, with 10 nucleotides matching TRBD2. This CDR3 has 18 residues. Germline lookup yields CDR1 SGHRS and CDR2 YFSETQ. V dropped 0 bases and J dropped 0; count of bases not matched to a gene: 7. The CDR3 nucleotides are TGCGCCAGCAGCTTGGTGATGACTAGCGGGCGGAGCACAGATACGCAGTATTTT. Translating gives CASSLVMTSGRSTDTQYF.

The chain combines TRBV27 with TRBJ1-5; D is undetermined. Germline V CDR1 and CDR2: MNHEY, SMNVEV (reference sequence). The CDR3 length is 13 residues. V was pared by 4 bases and J by 9 bases, with 13 bases between. CDR3 DNA: TGTGCCAGCAGTTCGGTTGACAACCTGCCCCAGCATTTT. Translation: CASSSVDNLPQHF.

This clone was seen only once. This chain joins TRBV14 and TRBJ2-3; D not certain. Trimming shortened V by 0 bases and J by 9 bases, and 10 bases separated the two germline ends. Germline V gene sequence: CDR1 SGHDN, CDR2 FVKESK. The CDR3 totals 13 residues. The CDR3 bases are TGTGCCAGCAGCCAAGAAAGGTTAGGAACGCAGTATTTT. Protein product: CASSQERLGTQYF. The variable domain in full, with the rest retrieved from reference TRBV14 and TRBJ2-3, is EAGVTQFPSHSVIEKGQTVTLRCDPISGHDNLYWYRRVMGKEIKFLLHFVKESKQDESGMPNNRFLAERTGGTYSTLKVQPAELEDSGVYFCASSQERLGTQYFGPGTRLTVL.

The count of this clone is one. Other nucleotide sequences in the sample specify the same CDR3. The CDR3 nucleotides are TGTGCCAGCAGCCCCCACAGGGACTCCTACGAGCAGTACTTC. Its protein product is CASSPHRDSYEQYF. V and J are TRBV7-3 and TRBJ2-7, with D perhaps matching TRBD1 (6 bases). The V gene lost 5 bases and the J gene lost 0 bases, with 11 bases spanning the gap. From germline, CDR1 is SGHTA and CDR2 FQGTGA. This CDR3 contains 14 residues.

The chain links TRBV4-1 to TRBJ2-7; no clear D gene. Germline V lookup: CDR1 MGHRA, CDR2 YSYEKL. V shed 1 base and J shed 6 bases, with 16 bases lying between them. CDR3 length: 15 residues. CDR3 residues: CASSQGTQLGIEQYF. The CDR3 coding sequence is TGCGCCAGCAGCCAAGGGACGCAGCTGGGGATCGAGCAGTACTTC.